One sample yielded the 31 T cell receptor beta chains listed below, sequenced in a study of blood T cell repertoires in COVID-19. Sequenced by immunoSEQ multiplex PCR; TCRdb stores in-frame clones only, minus some. Of 120,000 to 150,000 clones listed, more than 75% were seen once; the top ten hold more than 3.5%. What was sequenced was peripheral blood. These receptor sequences come from a woman aged 40 to 50 with acute or convalescent COVID-19.

The chain uses TRBV28 and TRBJ2-4, with no clear D. The CDR3 runs 14 residues. Germline V gene sequence: CDR1 MDHEN, CDR2 SYDVKM. V was cut by 6 bases and J by 2 bases, with 11 bases left in between. CDR3 amino acids: CASSHGPSKNIQYF. CDR3 bases: TGTGCCAGCAGCCATGGGCCCTCCAAAAACATTCAGTACTTC. The whole variable domain, remainder taken from reference TRBV28 and TRBJ2-4, is DVKVTQSSRYLVKRTGEKVFLECVQDMDHENMFWYRQDPGLGLRLIYFSYDVKMKEKGDIPEGYSVSREKKERFSLILESASTNQTSMYLCASSHGPSKNIQYFGAGTRLSVL.

J is TRBJ2-7 and V is TRBV19, with 9 bases aligning to TRBD1. Germline assignment: CDR1 LNHDA and CDR2 SQIVND (reference sequence). V dropped 3 bases and J dropped 7; count of bases not matched to a gene: 13. The CDR3 loop spans 16 amino acids. CDR3 sequence: CASSISAGTGLGEQYF. CDR3 nucleotides: TGTGCCAGTAGTATCTCGGCGGGGACAGGGCTGGGGGAGCAGTACTTC.

This chain connects TRBV30 to TRBJ1-2; a possible D gene is TRBD1 (5 bases). The CDR3 loop spans 15 amino acids. Per the germline V gene, CDR1 is GTSNPN and CDR2 is SVGIG (reference sequence). V lost 2 bases to trimming and J lost 5 bases, with 18 bases between them. CDR3 sequence reads: CAWSPTGESRYGYTF. The CDR3 DNA reads as TGTGCCTGGAGTCCCACGGGGGAATCCCGGTATGGCTACACCTTC.

The chain combines TRBV29-1 with TRBJ1-1; perhaps TRBD1 as D (5 bases). The CDR3 covers 11 residues. The V end lost 4 bases, the J end lost 8 bases, and 11 bases lay between the germline ends. Germline CDR1 reads SQVTM; CDR2 reads ANQGSEA. The CDR3 DNA is TGCAGCGTTGGGGTCGCAGGGGAAGCTTTCTTT. Translated, it gives CSVGVAGEAFF.

This clone is deemed medium-sized. The V gene is TRBV7-9, the J gene TRBJ2-1, with 7 bases that match TRBD1. Germline V gene sequence: CDR1 SEHNR, CDR2 FQNEAQ (reference sequence). V trimming: 5 bases; J trimming: 3 bases; junction bases outside the gene matches: 10. CDR3 size: 16 residues. This chain's CDR3 is CASSPMTGKGYNEQFF. The CDR3 region has the DNA TGTGCCAGCAGCCCCATGACAGGGAAGGGCTACAATGAGCAGTTCTTC.

In this sample, this clone turned up once. V gene TRBV7-9 combines with J gene TRBJ2-1; 14 nucleotides align to TRBD2. The germline V gene encodes CDR1 SEHNR and CDR2 FQNEAQ (reference sequence). After removal of 0 bases from V and 2 bases from J, the junction contained 3 bases not matched to a gene. The CDR3 has 18 residues. The CDR3 here is CASSLAGTSGGTYNEQFF. Here the CDR3 DNA reads TGTGCCAGCAGCTTAGCGGGGACTAGCGGGGGAACCTACAATGAGCAGTTCTTC.

The V gene is TRBV5-4, the J gene TRBJ1-2; a weak D match, TRBD1 (6 bases). The CDR3 runs to 13 residues. Trimming shortened V by 5 bases and J by 4 bases, and 12 bases separated the two germline ends. CDR1 and CDR2 from the germline V gene are SGHNT and YYREEE (reference sequence). The CDR3 sequence is CASRAGVGYGYTF. CDR3 sequence (DNA): TGTGCCAGCAGGGCAGGGGTCGGCTATGGCTACACCTTC.

This rearrangement joins TRBV27 to TRBJ2-7, with 15 bases identical to TRBD2. Looked up from germline, CDR1 is MNHEY and CDR2 is SMNVEV (reference sequence). This CDR3 has 15 residues. With V trimmed by 5 bases and J by 5 bases, 4 bases remained unmatched. For the CDR3, the DNA is TGTGCCAGCAGTCTTGGGACTAGCGGGAGGAACGAGCAGTACTTC. Amino acids: CASSLGTSGRNEQYF.

The V call is TRBV5-4, the J call TRBJ1-1; TRBD1 matches at 9 bases. The ends lost 0 bases at V and 5 bases at J; junction bases unmatched: 14. Germline values: CDR1 SGHNT, CDR2 YYREEE (reference sequence). The CDR3 length is 18 residues. The CDR3 is CASSLAGQGLRPMTEAFF. The CDR3 DNA follows: TGTGCCAGCAGCTTGGCGGGACAGGGCCTTAGGCCCATGACTGAAGCTTTCTTT.

This clone was observed a handful of times. This CDR3 reads CASRGLIGVEAFF. DNA for the CDR3: TGTGCCAGCAGGGGACTCATAGGGGTCGAAGCTTTCTTT. This sequence joins TRBV6-5 and TRBJ1-1; the D gene is possibly TRBD1 (5 bases). Trimming took off 6 bases at V and 8 bases at J, with 16 bases between the two ends. This CDR3 is 13 amino acids long. Germline V lookup: CDR1 MNHEY, CDR2 SVGAGI.

J is TRBJ2-7 and V is TRBV30; TRBD1 might be the D (5 bases). The germline V and J ends were trimmed by 0 bases and 5 bases, with 8 bases remaining between them. CDR3 length: 12 residues. CDR1 and CDR2 from the germline V gene are GTSNPN and SVGIG (reference sequence). The CDR3 spells CAWSVQADEQYF. The CDR3 DNA is TGTGCCTGGAGTGTACAGGCGGACGAGCAGTACTTC.

This clone was seen more than once but under ten times. The chain links TRBV28 to TRBJ1-2; 8 bases align to TRBD1. V was pared by 3 bases and J by 8 bases, with 8 bases of the junction left unmatched. Germline values: CDR1 MDHEN, CDR2 SYDVKM. The CDR3 extends over 14 amino acids. The CDR3 sequence is CASSFVQGVRGYTF. The CDR3 DNA reads as TGTGCCAGCAGTTTCGTACAGGGGGTCAGGGGCTACACCTTC.

The table lists this clone with a count of one. The chain has TRBV2 and TRBJ2-1; TRBD2 matches 8 bases. The CDR3 is 12 residues long. Germline CDR1 is SNHLY and CDR2 is FYNNEI. The ends lost 8 bases at V and 8 bases at J; junction bases unmatched: 5. Here the CDR3 DNA reads TGTGCCAGCGGCGGGGGGATCGATGAGCAGTTCTTC. Amino acids: CASGGGIDEQFF.

This rearrangement joins TRBV3-1 (or the pseudogene TRBV3-2) to TRBJ1-3; D gene unclear. With 1 base removed from V and 2 bases from J, the gap between germline ends came to 12 bases. Germline CDR1 LGHDT, CDR2 YNNKEL (reference sequence). There are 16 residues in the CDR3. CDR3 in amino acids: CASSQAPPVPGNTIYF. The CDR3 coding sequence is TGTGCCAGCAGCCAAGCCCCTCCAGTACCTGGAAACACCATATATTTT.

This clone was seen once. The rearrangement joins TRBV13 to TRBJ2-5; possibly TRBD2 for D (6 bases). Germline assignment: CDR1 PRHDT and CDR2 FYEKMQ (reference sequence). The V and J ends lost 2 bases and 2 bases respectively, with 9 bases between them. The CDR3 extends over 14 amino acids. CDR3 DNA sequence: TGTGCCAGCAGCTTATGGCGGGGACAAGAGACCCAGTACTTC. This sequence encodes CASSLWRGQETQYF.

A single count supports this clone. This chain links TRBV10-3 with TRBJ2-3; 11 bases agree with TRBD2. Losses at the gene ends were 4 bases for V and 13 bases for J; bases not matched to a gene: 4. The CDR3 totals 12 residues. The germline CDR1 and CDR2 sequences are ENHRY and SYGVKD. CDR3 amino acids: CAISAGLAEEYF. For the CDR3, the DNA is TGTGCCATCAGTGCGGGACTAGCGGAGGAGTATTTT.

The genes are TRBV18 and TRBJ2-5; TRBD1 matches at 12 bases. Looked up from germline, CDR1 is KGHSH and CDR2 is LQKENI. Losses at the gene ends were 4 bases for V and 5 bases for J; bases not matched to a gene: 8. The CDR3 loop spans 16 amino acids. CDR3 DNA sequence: TGTGCCAGCTCACGCGGGACAGGGGGCACGAAGGAGACCCAGTACTTC. It translates to CASSRGTGGTKETQYF. Together with reference TRBV18 and TRBJ2-5, the CDR3 gives the full variable domain: NAGVMQNPRHLVRRRGQEARLRCSPMKGHSHVYWYRQLPEEGLKFMVYLQKENIIDESGMPKERFSAEFPKEGPSILRIQQVVRGDSAAYFCASSRGTGGTKETQYFGPGTRLLVL.

This sequence joins TRBV5-1 and TRBJ1-4, with D perhaps TRBD1 (6 bases). The V gene's germline CDR1 is SGHRS and CDR2 YFSETQ. This CDR3 is built from 15 residues. The V end was cut by 5 bases, the J end by 0 bases, with 11 bases between. This chain's CDR3 is CASSLGGATNEKLFF. The CDR3 DNA follows: TGCGCCAGCAGTCTAGGGGGGGCAACTAATGAAAAACTGTTTTTT.

The table lists this clone with many counts. The chain couples TRBV7-9 to TRBJ2-7; D is perhaps TRBD2 (6 bases). CDR1 is SEHNR and CDR2 is FQNEAQ in the germline V gene (reference sequence). The CDR3 has 15 residues. Trimming left V 5 bases short and J 4 bases short, with 18 bases between. The DNA of the CDR3 is TGTGCCAGCAGCCCCGTGGAGGGGAGGCGGTACGAGCAGTACTTC. This codes for CASSPVEGRRYEQYF.

In its sample, this clone was seen once. The J gene is TRBJ1-6, the V gene TRBV16; D gene unclear. Germline CDR1 KGHSY, CDR2 FQNENV. Trimming pared 3 bases from V and 7 bases from J, leaving 10 bases between. The CDR3 is 14 amino acids. Written as DNA, the CDR3 is TGTGCCAGCAGCCACAACAACCCGAATTCACCCCTCCACTTT. It is translated as CASSHNNPNSPLHF. Using reference TRBV16 and TRBJ1-6 for the parts outside the CDR3, the full variable domain is GEEVAQTPKHLVRGEGQKAKLYCAPIKGHSYVFWYQQVLKNEFKFLISFQNENVFDETGMPKERFSAKCLPNSPCSLEIQATKLEDSAVYFCASSHNNPNSPLHFGNGTRLTVT.

The gene calls are TRBV5-1 and TRBJ1-1, with D maybe TRBD1 (6 bases). The CDR3 is made up of 15 amino acids. CDR1 is SGHRS, CDR2 YFSETQ, per germline. V gave up 0 bases and J gave up 0 bases, with 9 bases separating them. CDR3 residues: CASSLGRTVNTEAFF. Written as DNA, the CDR3 is TGCGCCAGCAGCTTGGGCCGGACAGTGAACACTGAAGCTTTCTTT.

The chain is built from TRBV7-8 and TRBJ2-3; 10 bases line up with TRBD1. J gave up 4 bases and V 4 bases, and 11 bases lay outside the gene matches. The CDR3 is 17 amino acids. CDR1 and CDR2 (germline): SGHVS, FQNEAQ. The CDR3 protein is CASSSPPGQGRADTQYF. CDR3 coding DNA: TGTGCCAGCAGCTCCCCCCCGGGACAGGGGAGGGCAGATACGCAGTATTTT.

As to this clone: An end of the junction does not agree with germline; a read error may underlie this. J is TRBJ2-2 and V is TRBV9, with TRBD1 identical over 7 bases. The germline CDR1 and CDR2 sequences are SGDLS and YYNGEE. There are 14 residues in the CDR3. The chain's CDR3 is CASSATGNAGELFF. CDR3 coding DNA: TGTGCCAGCAGCGCGACAGGGAACGCCGGGGAGCTGTTTTTT.

V usage is TRBV29-1 and J usage is TRBJ1-3; D gene uncertain. Trimming left V 2 bases short and J 0 bases short, with 8 bases between. The V gene's germline CDR1 is SQVTM and CDR2 ANQGSEA. This CDR3 has 14 residues. The CDR3 nucleotides are TGCAGCGTTGAAACGGGATTCTCTGGAAACACCATATATTTT. Translating gives CSVETGFSGNTIYF.

The V call is TRBV20-1, the J call TRBJ2-3; no clear D. V shed 3 bases and J shed 5 bases, with 15 bases lying between them. Germline values: CDR1 DFQATT, CDR2 SNEGSKA (reference sequence). This CDR3 is built from 14 residues. CDR3 in DNA: TGCAGTGCTAGTGGACCTGGAGTGGGAGATACGCAGTATTTT. Translating gives CSASGPGVGDTQYF.

The CDR3: CACSGTSGGETQYF. For the CDR3, the DNA is TGTGCCTGCTCCGGGACGTCGGGGGGGGAGACCCAGTACTTC. J is TRBJ2-5 and V is TRBV30; 8 nucleotides agree with TRBD2. V lost 6 bases, J lost 5 bases, and 11 bases stayed unmatched. The V gene's germline CDR1 is GTSNPN and CDR2 SVGIG (reference sequence). The CDR3 sequence is 14 residues long.

The V and J genes are TRBV19 and TRBJ1-1, with D perhaps TRBD1 (6 bases). Germline-derived CDR1 and CDR2 are LNHDA and SQIVND (reference sequence). The CDR3 is 15 amino acids. Trimming cost V 1 base and J 5 bases, with 14 bases left between them. In DNA form, the CDR3 reads TGTGCCAGTAGTATAGGGTTGGGGGGGGCGACTGAAGCTTTCTTT. Translated: CASSIGLGGATEAFF. Using reference TRBV19 and TRBJ1-1 for the parts outside the CDR3, the full variable domain is DGGITQSPKYLFRKEGQNVTLSCEQNLNHDAMYWYRQDPGQGLRLIYYSQIVNDFQKGDIAEGYSVSREKKESFPLTVTSAQKNPTAFYLCASSIGLGGATEAFFGQGTRLTVV.

CDR3 nucleotide sequence: TGCGCCAGCAGCCAGGTACAGGGTCCAACTAACTATGGCTACACCTTC. Translated: CASSQVQGPTNYGYTF. The chain has TRBV4-3 and TRBJ1-2; possible D gene TRBD1, 6 bases. From germline, CDR1 is LGHNA and CDR2 YSLEER. This CDR3 has 16 residues. The V gene lost 3 bases and the J gene lost 0 bases, with 14 bases spanning the gap.

The rearrangement uses TRBV7-8 and TRBJ2-2; weak D call: TRBD1 (6 bases). Trimming removed 1 base at V and 1 base at J, with 7 bases between. This CDR3 comprises 15 residues. The germline gives CDR1 SGHVS, CDR2 FQNEAQ. CDR3 bases: TGTGCCAGCAGCTTAGTGGACAGGAACACCGGGGAGCTGTTTTTT. Translating gives CASSLVDRNTGELFF.

The chain combines TRBV19 with TRBJ1-1; D possibly corresponds to TRBD1 (5 bases). With 5 bases removed from V and 1 base from J, the gap between germline ends came to 11 bases. The CDR3 consists of 14 residues. Germline CDR1 is LNHDA and CDR2 is SQIVND (reference sequence). CDR3: CASSFQGGNTEAFF. The CDR3 nucleotides read TGTGCCAGTAGTTTTCAGGGTGGGAACACTGAAGCTTTCTTT.

This chain connects TRBV4-1 to TRBJ1-6; the D is unclear. The germline V gene has CDR1 MGHRA and CDR2 YSYEKL. The CDR3 is made up of 16 amino acids. The V end was cut by 0 bases, the J end by 4 bases, with 10 bases between. CDR3 region: CASSQEAGSYNSPLHF. The CDR3 DNA sequence: TGCGCCAGCAGCCAAGAGGCGGGGTCGTATAATTCACCCCTCCACTTT.